This passage covers 32 T cell receptor beta chains from one sample sequenced in a study of cytomegalovirus exposure and HLA in healthy donors. Profiling relied on immunoSEQ multiplex PCR, and the TCRdb table lists in-frame clones only, not all of them. Among some 120,000 clones listed, 85% to 90% were seen once. Material for sequencing was PBMCs. The receptors come from a woman between 18 and 29 years old in good health and CMV-seronegative.

The rearrangement uses TRBV7-6 and TRBJ1-5, with a weak D call TRBD1 (5 bases). The CDR3 is made up of 13 amino acids. V shed 5 bases and J shed 4 bases, with 9 bases lying between them. The V gene's germline CDR1 is SGHVS and CDR2 FNYEAQ. This CDR3 is CASSPQENQPQHF. The CDR3 DNA reads as TGTGCCAGCAGCCCACAGGAAAATCAGCCCCAGCATTTT. Variable domain in full (rest from reference TRBV7-6 and TRBJ1-5): GAGVSQSPRYKVTKRGQDVALRCDPISGHVSLYWYRQALGQGPEFLTYFNYEAQQDKSGLPNDRFSAERPEGSISTLTIQRTEQRDSAMYRCASSPQENQPQHFGDGTRLSIL.

This sequence joins TRBV19 and TRBJ2-6; perhaps TRBD1 as D (6 bases). The germline V and J ends were trimmed by 7 bases and 1 base, with 20 bases remaining between them. Germline CDR1 is LNHDA and CDR2 is SQIVND (reference sequence). The CDR3 runs to 18 residues. CDR3 sequence reads: CASKGVGTKKSGANVLTF. For the CDR3, the DNA is TGTGCCAGTAAGGGGGTGGGGACAAAGAAATCTGGGGCCAACGTCCTGACTTTC. The entire variable domain, with the rest obtained from reference TRBV19 and TRBJ2-6, is as follows: DGGITQSPKYLFRKEGQNVTLSCEQNLNHDAMYWYRQDPGQGLRLIYYSQIVNDFQKGDIAEGYSVSREKKESFPLTVTSAQKNPTAFYLCASKGVGTKKSGANVLTFGAGSRLTVL.

The chain recombines TRBV30 with TRBJ1-3; unclear D gene. V gave up 2 bases and J gave up 5 bases, with 7 bases separating them. Germline values: CDR1 GTSNPN, CDR2 SVGIG (reference sequence). CDR3 length equals 12 residues. CDR3 loop: CAWSRERNTIYF. Here the CDR3 DNA reads TGTGCCTGGAGTCGGGAGCGAAACACCATATATTTT.

The chain links TRBV18 to TRBJ2-1; 8 nucleotides align to TRBD2. The CDR3 runs to 14 residues. Unmatched junction bases numbered 8, after V lost 9 bases and J lost 4 bases. The germline CDR1 and CDR2 sequences are KGHSH and LQKENI. DNA of the CDR3: TGTGCCAGTAGAGCGGGGGACCCGTACAATGAGCAGTTCTTC. Translating gives CASRAGDPYNEQFF.

The CDR3 here is CASSEIHAANEKLFF. For the CDR3, the DNA is TGTGCCAGCAGTGAGATACATGCAGCTAATGAAAAACTGTTTTTT. This rearrangement joins TRBV6-1 to TRBJ1-4; D ambiguous. Trimming cost V 3 bases and J 3 bases, with 11 bases left between them. Germline V gene lookup returns CDR1 MNHNS and CDR2 SASEGT. This CDR3 has 15 amino acids.

The rearrangement joins TRBV7-8 to TRBJ1-2, with 9 bases fitting TRBD1. CDR3 length equals 18 residues. Germline CDR1 reads SGHVS; CDR2 reads FQNEAQ. J lost 7 bases, V lost 4 bases, and 19 bases had no gene match. CDR3 sequence: CASSSMSGDRVWKSGYTF. CDR3 DNA sequence: TGTGCCAGCAGCTCAATGTCCGGGGACAGGGTGTGGAAGAGTGGCTACACCTTC.

V usage is TRBV28 and J usage is TRBJ2-1, with TRBD2 matching over 9 bases. The CDR3 has 17 amino acids. Germline V lookup: CDR1 MDHEN, CDR2 SYDVKM. The J segment lost 4 bases and the V segment lost 1 base, leaving 8 bases of the junction unmatched. The CDR3 region is CASSLFLETSGYNEQFF. CDR3 DNA sequence: TGTGCCAGCAGTTTATTTCTGGAGACTAGCGGATACAATGAGCAGTTCTTC.

The V gene is TRBV7-2, the J gene TRBJ1-1, with D possibly matching TRBD1 (6 bases). Trimming removed 2 bases from V and 5 bases from J, with 12 bases in between. The CDR3 runs 14 residues. From germline, CDR1 is SGHTA and CDR2 FQGNSA. The CDR3 protein is CASSLNRVGTEAFF. The CDR3 DNA reads TGTGCCAGCAGCTTAAACAGGGTTGGGACTGAAGCTTTCTTT.

The V call is TRBV7-9, the J call TRBJ1-5; D gene ambiguous. Germline values: CDR1 SEHNR, CDR2 FQNEAQ (reference sequence). V was trimmed by 1 base and J by 7 bases, leaving 14 bases between them. This CDR3 has 15 residues. For the CDR3, the DNA is TGTGCCAGCAGCTTAGAAGGTGCGGGCTGGCAGCCCCAGCATTTT. Encoded protein: CASSLEGAGWQPQHF.

The table lists this clone with a count of one. This CDR3 is CASSFMTGIDQPQHF. CDR3 coding DNA: TGTGCCAGCAGTTTTATGACGGGTATCGATCAGCCCCAGCATTTT. V gene TRBV27 combines with J gene TRBJ1-5; no clear D. Germline CDR1 is MNHEY and CDR2 is SMNVEV (reference sequence). This CDR3 has 15 amino acids. V dropped 3 bases and J dropped 5 bases, with 14 bases sitting between them.

This clone appeared once. The V call is TRBV10-3, the J call TRBJ2-5; D may be TRBD1 (5 bases). The V end lost 6 bases, the J end lost 2 bases, and 7 bases lay between the germline ends. CDR3 length: 12 residues. CDR1 and CDR2 (germline): ENHRY, SYGVKD. The CDR3 nucleotides are TGTGCCATCAGCCAGGGACAAGAGACCCAGTACTTC. Amino acid sequence: CAISQGQETQYF.

V usage is TRBV11-2 and J usage is TRBJ2-7; perhaps TRBD2 as D (5 bases). Deletions cut 5 bases from V and 1 base from J, with 12 bases between. Germline-derived CDR1 and CDR2 are SGHAT and FQNNGV. The CDR3 is made up of 14 amino acids. CDR3 bases: TGTGCCAGCAGCCCCCCGGGGTGGTCCTACGAGCAGTACTTC. This sequence encodes CASSPPGWSYEQYF.

The chain is built from TRBV6-1 and TRBJ2-7, with TRBD2 matching over 12 bases. With V trimmed by 8 bases and J by 0 bases, 2 bases remained unmatched. Per germline, CDR1 MNHNS and CDR2 SASEGT. The CDR3 runs to 14 residues. This CDR3 is CASVTSGSSYEQYF. For the CDR3, the DNA is TGTGCCAGCGTGACTAGCGGGAGCTCCTACGAGCAGTACTTC.

This sequence joins TRBV7-2 and TRBJ2-1; weak D call: TRBD2 (6 bases). This CDR3 is 17 amino acids long. The V and J ends lost 0 bases and 5 bases respectively, with 17 bases between them. CDR1 is SGHTA, CDR2 FQGNSA, per germline. CDR3 bases: TGTGCCAGCAGCTTAGCGACGATGGGGGGTATTGACAATGAGCAGTTCTTC. Protein product: CASSLATMGGIDNEQFF.

The CDR3, as DNA: TGTGCCAGCAGTGACTCGAGAGCGGGAGACACCGGGGAGCTGTTTTTT. This gives the protein CASSDSRAGDTGELFF. This chain joins TRBV6-4 and TRBJ2-2; TRBD2 agrees at 8 bases. The CDR3 sequence is 16 residues long. J lost 3 bases, V lost 0 bases, and 3 bases had no gene match. Germline assignment: CDR1 MRHNA and CDR2 SNTAGT.

The genes are TRBV7-8 and TRBJ2-2, with D possibly being TRBD1 (6 bases). Germline-derived CDR1 and CDR2 are SGHVS and FQNEAQ. The V end lost 0 bases, the J end lost 4 bases, and 15 bases lay between the germline ends. CDR3 length: 17 amino acids. CDR3 loop: CASSLARAGVGTGELFF. DNA for the CDR3: TGTGCCAGCAGCTTAGCGAGGGCAGGGGTGGGCACCGGGGAGCTGTTTTTT.

The chain combines TRBV7-9 with TRBJ2-2; the D is unclear. The length of the CDR3 is 13 residues. The germline V and J ends were trimmed by 3 bases and 5 bases, with 7 bases remaining between them. Germline lookup yields CDR1 SEHNR and CDR2 FQNEAQ (reference sequence). The CDR3 DNA follows: TGTGCCAGCAGCTTGGTTGCGACCGGGGAGCTGTTTTTT. It yields the protein CASSLVATGELFF.

The rearrangement links TRBV6-5 to TRBJ2-7, with TRBD2 identical over 7 bases. J gave up 4 bases and V 6 bases, and 6 bases lay outside the gene matches. CDR3 length: 13 residues. Germline V gene sequence: CDR1 MNHEY, CDR2 SVGAGI. The CDR3 sequence: CASREGLPYEQYF. Here the CDR3 DNA reads TGTGCCAGCAGGGAGGGACTACCATACGAGCAGTACTTC.

For the CDR3, the DNA is TGTGCCAGCATGATGGGACTGAACTATGGCTACACCTTC. Its protein is CASMMGLNYGYTF. The chain uses TRBV6-1 and TRBJ1-2; a weak D match, TRBD1 (5 bases). The germline V and J ends were trimmed by 7 bases and 2 bases, with 11 bases remaining between them. Germline CDR1 reads MNHNS; CDR2 reads SASEGT. The CDR3 contains 13 residues.

A remark on this clone: Other DNA variants within this sample encode the same CDR3. The chain recombines TRBV6-5 with TRBJ1-3; D possibly corresponds to TRBD1 (6 bases). The germline CDR1 and CDR2 sequences are MNHEY and SVGAGI. Trimming removed 5 bases at V and 0 bases at J, with 11 bases between. The length of the CDR3 is 15 residues. The CDR3 spells CASSPDRFSGNTIYF. In DNA form, the CDR3 reads TGTGCCAGCAGTCCCGACAGGTTCTCTGGAAACACCATATATTTT.

The chain recombines TRBV28 with TRBJ1-4, with D tentatively TRBD1 (5 bases). The ends were cut back, 6 bases at V and 0 bases at J, with 11 bases in the middle. Germline values: CDR1 MDHEN, CDR2 SYDVKM. This CDR3 comprises 15 residues. The CDR3: CASSALQATNEKLFF. In DNA, the CDR3 is TGTGCCAGCAGCGCGCTACAGGCAACTAATGAAAAACTGTTTTTT.

The V and J genes are TRBV19 and TRBJ2-7; D perhaps matches TRBD2 (7 bases). In germline, CDR1 is LNHDA, CDR2 SQIVND (reference sequence). V lost 6 bases, J lost 0 bases, and 15 bases lay in between. The length of the CDR3 is 15 residues. CDR3 amino acids: CASSKPGGPSYEQYF. DNA of the CDR3: TGTGCCAGTAGCAAACCCGGGGGGCCCTCCTACGAGCAGTACTTC.

V is TRBV6-1 and J is TRBJ1-6; TRBD1 is a possible D gene (5 bases). Deletions cut 3 bases from V and 6 bases from J, with 9 bases between. From germline, CDR1 is MNHNS and CDR2 SASEGT. The CDR3 spans 14 residues. The chain's CDR3 is CASSDREGNSPLHF. The CDR3 DNA reads TGTGCCAGCAGTGACAGGGAAGGTAATTCACCCCTCCACTTT.

The genes are TRBV5-6 and TRBJ1-5, with TRBD1 identical over 8 bases. CDR3 length: 15 amino acids. Germline assignment: CDR1 SGHDT and CDR2 YYEEEE. Unmatched junction bases numbered 7, after V lost 4 bases and J lost 4 bases. The CDR3: CASSNRDRPNQPQHF. CDR3 sequence (DNA): TGTGCCAGCAGCAACCGGGACAGGCCAAATCAGCCCCAGCATTTT.

This sequence joins TRBV19 and TRBJ1-2; D is perhaps TRBD1 (6 bases). CDR1 and CDR2 (germline): LNHDA, SQIVND (reference sequence). The CDR3 is made up of 13 amino acids. V was cut by 6 bases and J by 2 bases, with 10 bases left in between. Here the CDR3 DNA reads TGTGCCAGTAGCGGACAGTCAAACTATGGCTACACCTTC. It specifies CASSGQSNYGYTF.

The J gene is TRBJ1-2, the V gene TRBV7-2; D not resolved. Germline lookup yields CDR1 SGHTA and CDR2 FQGNSA. Between the trimmed V and J ends, which lost 5 bases and 4 bases, there was a span of 14 bases. The CDR3 is 14 residues long. The CDR3 loop reads CASSPPARGYGYTF. CDR3 DNA sequence: TGTGCCAGCAGCCCCCCTGCCCGGGGCTATGGCTACACCTTC.

The chain combines TRBV19 with TRBJ1-5, with 7 positions matching TRBD1. Germline CDR1 and CDR2: LNHDA and SQIVND (reference sequence). CDR3 length equals 14 residues. After removal of 6 bases from V and 6 bases from J, the junction contained 8 bases not matched to a gene. CDR3 bases: TGTGCCAGTAGCAAGGGACAGCAGGGTCAGCCCCAGCATTTT. This gives the protein CASSKGQQGQPQHF. The variable domain in full, with the rest retrieved from reference TRBV19 and TRBJ1-5, is DGGITQSPKYLFRKEGQNVTLSCEQNLNHDAMYWYRQDPGQGLRLIYYSQIVNDFQKGDIAEGYSVSREKKESFPLTVTSAQKNPTAFYLCASSKGQQGQPQHFGDGTRLSIL.

The chain carries TRBV7-3 and TRBJ2-3; 10 bases fit TRBD1. The CDR3 length is 16 residues. Trimming at V came to 5 bases and at J to 3 bases, leaving 8 bases not matched to a gene. CDR1 and CDR2 (germline): SGHTA, FQGTGA. CDR3 loop: CASSQQDRGRTDTQYF. DNA for the CDR3: TGTGCCAGCAGCCAGCAAGACAGGGGGCGGACAGATACGCAGTATTTT.

The genes are TRBV7-6 and TRBJ2-1, with 7 bases that match TRBD2. J lost 7 bases, V lost 5 bases, and 14 bases had no gene match. The germline gives CDR1 SGHVS, CDR2 FNYEAQ. The CDR3 spans 16 residues. The CDR3 DNA reads as TGTGCCAGCAGCGGCCCTACCGGCGGGAGTAGGAATGAGCAGTTCTTC. Its translation: CASSGPTGGSRNEQFF.

The DNA for the CDR3 is TGTGCCAGCAGCCCCCGGGTCACGAACACCGGGGAGCTGTTTTTT. Amino acid sequence: CASSPRVTNTGELFF. The chain recombines TRBV13 with TRBJ2-2; D gene uncertain. Trimming shortened V by 5 bases and J by 0 bases, and 10 bases separated the two germline ends. The germline CDR1 and CDR2 sequences are PRHDT and FYEKMQ (reference sequence). CDR3 length: 15 residues.

This clone was seen just once. J is TRBJ2-3 and V is TRBV12-5; TRBD2 agrees at 9 bases. The germline CDR1 and CDR2 sequences are LGHNT and FRNRAP. The J segment lost 3 bases and the V segment lost 1 base, leaving 8 bases of the junction unmatched. The CDR3 is 17 amino acids. The CDR3 protein is CASGLGMSGRRTDTQYF. The CDR3 nucleotides read TGTGCTAGTGGTTTGGGGATGAGCGGGAGGAGGACAGATACGCAGTATTTT.

The chain is built from TRBV6-5 and TRBJ1-1, with 8 bases matching TRBD1. V lost 4 bases, J lost 4 bases, and 5 bases stayed unmatched. The CDR3 is 14 residues long. CDR1 and CDR2 (germline): MNHEY, SVGAGI. In nucleotides, the CDR3 is TGTGCCAGCAGTTCAGGGGGCGGCGGCACTGAAGCTTTCTTT. Its protein product is CASSSGGGGTEAFF.